The clone carrying this T cell receptor beta chain was observed once. The sample is drawn from a study of blood T cell repertoires in COVID-19. Some clones are missing from TCRdb's copy, which holds only in-frame ones; the method was immunoSEQ multiplex PCR. Of approximately 170,000 clones listed, approximately 84% are singletons. This CDR3 spans 15 amino acids. With 3 bases clipped from V and 6 bases from J, the junction kept 8 bases outside the gene matches. In germline, CDR1 is LNHDA, CDR2 SQIVND (reference sequence). The sample taken for sequencing was peripheral blood. The sequence was collected from a woman of 80 years or more with COVID-19, enrolled during active disease. The V gene is TRBV19, the J gene TRBJ1-5, with 7 nucleotides matching TRBD1. CDR3 residues: CASSIHQGEGQPQHF. The DNA of the CDR3 is TGTGCCAGTAGTATTCATCAGGGGGAAGGTCAGCCCCAGCATTTT.